What follows is one TCR beta chain and its context. This specimen comes from a study of blood T cell repertoires in COVID-19. About the research overall: In each case, the material was cDNA or gDNA derived from T cells, B-cell-depleted T cells, or PBMCs.

Assay: immunoSEQ multiplex PCR; the TCRdb copy retains only in-frame clones and omits some. The repertoire holds around 150,000 clones, with 76% as singletons. The TCR comes from a woman aged 80 or older with acute or convalescent COVID-19. The sample taken for sequencing was peripheral blood.

The CDR3 DNA is TGTGCCAGCAGCGAGGGTCGTGGGTTCGGGGCTTTCTTT. Translation gives CASSEGRGFGAFF. The chain carries TRBV5-6 and TRBJ1-1; D gene unclear. Trimming cost V 4 bases and J 11 bases, with 18 bases left between them. The germline V gene has CDR1 SGHDT and CDR2 YYEEEE. The CDR3 sequence is 13 residues long.